This is a list of T cell receptor beta chains from one sample in a study of radiotherapy plus CTLA-4 blockade in lung cancer. The assay was immunoSEQ multiplex PCR, and TCRdb's table has in-frame clones only and misses some. Among roughly 80,000 clones listed, around 81% were seen once. The source material was peripheral blood, sampled from a patient treated with radiotherapy plus ipilimumab. The receptors stem from a human donor with non-small cell lung cancer who had a partial response to radiotherapy plus ipilimumab. Some clones in this sample may be carry-over from other donors' samples. CDR3s include the opening cysteine and the closing phenylalanine or tryptophan. Each record gives: CDR3 DNA, CDR3 protein, clone size, D gene, V gene, J gene, CDR3 length. The D gene is left open where the match is weak. Rows give clone size only sometimes, using once, few, many, or a class for an expanded clone.

TGTGCCAGCTCACGGACAGGGCATGGCTACACCTTC,CASSRTGHGYTF,-,TRBD1,TRBV18,TRBJ1-2,12
TGCAGCGCCCAACCCTTTAGTAGAGAGACCCAGTACTTC,CSAQPFSRETQYF,-,-,TRBV29-1,TRBJ2-5,13
TGTGCCTGGAGTGTTTCCCCTCTGACGGGCACTGAAGCTTTCTTT,CAWSVSPLTGTEAFF,-,-,TRBV30,TRBJ1-1,15
TGTGCCAGCATCCTCCAGGGGAGGGATCAGCCCCAGCATTTT,CASILQGRDQPQHF,-,-,TRBV6-6,TRBJ1-5,14
TGTGCCAGCAGCTTCCTCAGGCAGAACACCGGGGAGCTGTTTTTT,CASSFLRQNTGELFF,once,-,TRBV7-8,TRBJ2-2,15
TGTGCCATCAGCAACCCAGGGTCTGAGACCCAGTACTTC,CAISNPGSETQYF,-,-,TRBV10-3,TRBJ2-5,13
TGTGCCAGCGAATTCGAAGCTATTCAGTACTTC,CASEFEAIQYF,-,-,TRBV7-9,TRBJ2-4,11
TGTGCCAGCAGCGGACGGACAGGGGACTCCTATGGCTACACCTTC,CASSGRTGDSYGYTF,-,TRBD1,TRBV4-2,TRBJ1-2,15
TGTGCCAGCAGTGACCGCCCCTACAGGGGGCAGTACTTC,CASSDRPYRGQYF,-,TRBD1,TRBV27,TRBJ2-7,13
TGCGCCAGCAGCCAAGGTGTGGGGGCGAATCAGCCCCAGCATTTT,CASSQGVGANQPQHF,-,-,TRBV4-1,TRBJ1-5,15
TGCGCCAGCAGCTTGGAGGGGTTGGTAGCGGGAGGGCCAAATACGCAGTATTTT,CASSLEGLVAGGPNTQYF,-,TRBD2,TRBV5-1,TRBJ2-3,18
TGTGCCAGCAGTGAAAGCAGCGGCTACTACTCTGGGGCCAACGTCCTGACTTTC,CASSESSGYYSGANVLTF,-,-,TRBV2,TRBJ2-6,18
TGTGCCAGCATTCCCGGGGTGTATATGGATGGCTACACCTTC,CASIPGVYMDGYTF,once,-,TRBV6-5,TRBJ1-2,14
TGTGCCAGCAGCTTAAGGTTGGGGGCGGGGGGGTCTTTTGTCCACGAGCAGTACTTC,CASSLRLGAGGSFVHEQYF,-,TRBD2,TRBV11-2,TRBJ2-7,19
TGCGCCAGCAGCTTGGGGGCTAGCGGACTATGGGAAGAGACCCAGTACTTC,CASSLGASGLWEETQYF,once,TRBD2,TRBV5-1,TRBJ2-5,17
TGTGCCAGCAGCTTAGTTTGGGCGAAAAGGGAGCTGTTTTTT,CASSLVWAKRELFF,few,-,TRBV7-2,TRBJ2-2,14
TGCGCCAGCAGCTCAGACGGGGAGGTGGATGGCTACACCTTC,CASSSDGEVDGYTF,-,-,TRBV5-1,TRBJ1-2,14
TGTGCCAGCTCACGACTACTAGCGGGAGGGGGCAATGAGCAGTTCTTC,CASSRLLAGGGNEQFF,-,TRBD2,TRBV18,TRBJ2-1,16
TGCAGTGCCGGACAGGCTGGTAACTATGGCTACACCTTC,CSAGQAGNYGYTF,-,TRBD1,TRBV29-1,TRBJ1-2,13
TGCGCCAGCAGCGTGGGACAGGGGACGTGGGAGACCCAGTACTTC,CASSVGQGTWETQYF,-,TRBD1,TRBV5-1,TRBJ2-5,15
TGTGCCAGCTTTAGTCTAGGGCAGGGTCGGACAGATACGCAGTATTTT,CASFSLGQGRTDTQYF,-,-,TRBV27,TRBJ2-3,16
TGTGCCAGCAAAGAAGAGACTAGCGATATAGGAAATGAGCAGTTCTTC,CASKEETSDIGNEQFF,-,TRBD2,TRBV2,TRBJ2-1,16
TGTGCCAGCAGCCAAGAGGGGCCACCTAAGGCGCGTGAAAAACTGTTTTTT,CASSQEGPPKAREKLFF,-,-,TRBV4-2,TRBJ1-4,17
TGTGCCAGCAGTTTACGGGGATTTAATGAGCAGTTCTTC,CASSLRGFNEQFF,once,-,TRBV28,TRBJ2-1,13
TGTGCCATCAGCGGCGGAGGTAGCTACGAGCAGTACTTC,CAISGGGSYEQYF,-,-,TRBV10-3,TRBJ2-7,13
TGTGCCAGCAGCCTTCCAGGGGTAGGGACCTACGAGCAGTACTTC,CASSLPGVGTYEQYF,few,-,TRBV5-4,TRBJ2-7,15
TGTGCCAGCAGCTTCCGAGGGCGAGAAGGTGAAGCTTTCTTT,CASSFRGREGEAFF,-,-,TRBV7-3,TRBJ1-1,14
TGCGCCAGCAGTGACTCGGCCGGGACAGGGAGAGTTACCCAGTACTTC,CASSDSAGTGRVTQYF,-,TRBD1,TRBV10-2,TRBJ2-5,16
TGTGCCAGCAGTACTACAAGCCAAGAGACCCAGTACTTC,CASSTTSQETQYF,-,-,TRBV5-4,TRBJ2-5,13
TGTGCCAGCAGCTTTGGGGGCGTAATGAACACTGAAGCTTTCTTT,CASSFGGVMNTEAFF,-,-,TRBV7-9,TRBJ1-1,15
TGCGCCAGCAGTCACTCAGGGGGCGGGGAGACCCAGTACTTC,CASSHSGGGETQYF,-,TRBD1,TRBV10-1,TRBJ2-5,14
TGTGCCAGCAGCGCAAGGAGAGGGACAGGGGGGACTGAAGCTTTCTTT,CASSARRGTGGTEAFF,-,TRBD1,TRBV7-2,TRBJ1-1,16
TGTGCCAGCAGCTTGAAAACAATACAAGAGACCCAGTACTTC,CASSLKTIQETQYF,once,-,TRBV5-4,TRBJ2-5,14